Listed here are 19 T cell receptor beta chains from one sample, sequenced in a study of cytomegalovirus exposure and HLA in healthy donors. 13 Jbeta primers and 60 Vbeta primers were used for the PCR. Measured with immunoSEQ multiplex PCR; TCRdb has only the in-frame clones, and not every one. The sample includes some 170,000 clones, roughly 80% of them seen just once. Sequencing was performed on PBMCs. All receptors derive from a woman between 18 and 29 years old in good health and CMV-seropositive.

The J gene is TRBJ1-2, the V gene TRBV12-5; possibly TRBD1 for D (5 bases). The CDR3 runs 16 residues. CDR1 and CDR2 from the germline V gene are LGHNT and FRNRAP. Trimming pared 0 bases from V and 0 bases from J, leaving 11 bases between. CDR3 coding DNA: TGTGCTAGTGGTTTGGTACAGGCCTCAGCTAACTATGGCTACACCTTC. The encoded protein is CASGLVQASANYGYTF. Together with reference TRBV12-5 and TRBJ1-2, the CDR3 gives the full variable domain: DARVTQTPRHKVTEMGQEVTMRCQPILGHNTVFWYRQTMMQGLELLAYFRNRAPLDDSGMPKDRFSAEMPDATLATLKIQPSEPRDSAVYFCASGLVQASANYGYTFGSGTRLTVV.

This chain's CDR3 is CASSFGRGLDGYTF. The CDR3, as DNA: TGCGCCAGCAGCTTTGGCAGGGGGCTCGATGGCTACACCTTC. The chain has TRBV5-1 and TRBJ1-2; TRBD1 matches 8 bases. The CDR3 runs 14 residues. CDR1 SGHRS and CDR2 YFSETQ come from the germline V gene. V lost 2 bases and J lost 6; bases outside the gene matches: 6.

The V gene is TRBV5-1, the J gene TRBJ2-5; 13 bases match TRBD2. The V gene's germline CDR1 is SGHRS and CDR2 YFSETQ. This CDR3 spans 16 amino acids. The junction had 5 bases not matched to a gene; V was cut back by 3 bases and J by 3 bases. The CDR3 loop is CASSSLGLAGEETQYF. CDR3 sequence (DNA): TGCGCCAGCAGCTCCTTAGGACTAGCGGGGGAAGAGACCCAGTACTTC.

This chain connects TRBV5-1 to TRBJ2-7; TRBD1 aligns across 9 bases. This CDR3 comprises 15 residues. V shed 4 bases and J 0 bases; nucleotides not matched to a gene: 5. The germline V gene encodes CDR1 SGHRS and CDR2 YFSETQ. The CDR3 is CASSDGTGSSYEQYF. The CDR3 DNA reads TGCGCCAGCAGCGACGGGACAGGGAGCTCCTACGAGCAGTACTTC.

The rearrangement links TRBV9 to TRBJ1-5; 7 nucleotides line up with TRBD1. The CDR3 spans 15 residues. Germline trimming cut 4 bases from V and 3 bases from J; bases unmatched to any gene: 7. The germline CDR1 and CDR2 sequences are SGDLS and YYNGEE. The CDR3 spells CASSPTGAHNQPQHF. The CDR3 DNA sequence: TGTGCCAGCAGCCCTACAGGGGCCCACAATCAGCCCCAGCATTTT.

V is TRBV27 and J is TRBJ2-5; perhaps TRBD2 as D (6 bases). Germline V lookup: CDR1 MNHEY, CDR2 SMNVEV (reference sequence). The CDR3 totals 13 residues. Deletions cut 6 bases from V and 6 bases from J, with 14 bases between. The CDR3 DNA sequence: TGTGCCAGCAGCGCAGGGACTCGCAAGACCCAGTACTTC. This encodes CASSAGTRKTQYF.

The rearrangement uses TRBV6-6 and TRBJ1-2, with TRBD1 matching 8 bases. The CDR3 contains 13 residues. V lost 6 bases, J lost 6 bases, and 6 bases stayed unmatched. Germline V gives CDR1 MNHNY, CDR2 SVGAGI (reference sequence). CDR3 sequence reads: CASSRTGRDGYTF. The CDR3, as DNA: TGTGCCAGCAGCCGGACAGGGCGGGATGGCTACACCTTC.

This chain links TRBV27 with TRBJ1-2; 8 nucleotides match TRBD1. The CDR3 is made up of 15 amino acids. Trimming removed 6 bases from V and 4 bases from J; junction bases left unmatched: 10. Germline CDR1 MNHEY, CDR2 SMNVEV (reference sequence). The CDR3: CASSQTGGSGYGYTF. DNA of the CDR3: TGTGCCAGCAGCCAAACAGGGGGTAGTGGCTATGGCTACACCTTC.

The chain couples TRBV28 to TRBJ2-4; D unresolved. Germline V CDR1 and CDR2: MDHEN, SYDVKM. The CDR3 spans 12 residues. The V and J ends lost 3 bases and 5 bases respectively, with 5 bases between them. The CDR3 is CASSFSENIQYF. The CDR3 coding sequence is TGTGCCAGCAGTTTTTCAGAAAACATTCAGTACTTC.

The chain employs TRBV7-9 and TRBJ1-2; D is ambiguous. Trimming removed 6 bases from V and 4 bases from J, with 12 bases in between. Germline-derived CDR1 and CDR2 are SEHNR and FQNEAQ (reference sequence). CDR3 length: 13 residues. CDR3 nucleotide sequence: TGTGCCAGCAGTGGAGACGGCGCCTATGGCTACACCTTC. This gives the protein CASSGDGAYGYTF.

This chain links TRBV5-4 with TRBJ2-7, with 7 positions matching TRBD1. Germline CDR1 is SGHNT and CDR2 is YYREEE (reference sequence). Germline trimming cut 9 bases from V and 3 bases from J; bases unmatched to any gene: 24. The CDR3 sequence is 18 residues long. The DNA for the CDR3 is TGTGCCACCCGAGGCGGCCCTAGACAGGGAGAGTGGATCTACGAGCAGTACTTC. Translation: CATRGGPRQGEWIYEQYF.

This chain joins TRBV4-1 and TRBJ2-7; D is uncertain. CDR3 size: 12 residues. V gave up 2 bases and J gave up 2 bases, with 4 bases separating them. CDR1 and CDR2 from the germline V gene are MGHRA and YSYEKL. CDR3 region: CASSQNTYEQYF. For the CDR3, the DNA is TGCGCCAGCAGCCAAAACACCTACGAGCAGTACTTC.

V is TRBV6-5 and J is TRBJ2-7, with TRBD2 matching over 10 bases. Germline values: CDR1 MNHEY, CDR2 SVGAGI. The CDR3 totals 15 residues. Unmatched junction bases numbered 3, after V lost 0 bases and J lost 4 bases. The CDR3 loop is CASSYSVAGGYEQYF. CDR3 in DNA: TGTGCCAGCAGTTACTCTGTAGCGGGGGGTTACGAGCAGTACTTC.

This sequence joins TRBV2 and TRBJ2-1; tentative D call: TRBD1 (5 bases). CDR3 length: 14 residues. Per the germline V gene, CDR1 is SNHLY and CDR2 is FYNNEI. The V gene lost 4 bases and the J gene lost 7 bases, with 14 bases spanning the gap. This CDR3 reads CASSVRRVGNEQFF. CDR3 sequence (DNA): TGTGCCAGCAGTGTACGCAGGGTAGGGAATGAGCAGTTCTTC.

This clone was recorded once. This chain connects TRBV4-2 to TRBJ2-3; 11 bases are a match to TRBD2. Germline CDR1 and CDR2: LGHNA and YNFKEQ. V was clipped by 5 bases and J by 7 bases; unmatched bases: 14. There are 17 residues in the CDR3. The CDR3 DNA is TGTGCCAGCAGCTCCTGGACTAGCGGGCTTTCTTTATATACGCAGTATTTT. Translation gives CASSSWTSGLSLYTQYF.

The V and J genes are TRBV29-1 and TRBJ2-7; 10 nucleotides agree with TRBD1. Germline trimming cut 5 bases from V and 3 bases from J; bases unmatched to any gene: 1. CDR3 length: 12 residues. Germline V CDR1 and CDR2: SQVTM, ANQGSEA. In nucleotides, the CDR3 is TGCAGCGTTTGGGACAGGGGCTACGAGCAGTACTTC. Its protein is CSVWDRGYEQYF.

The V and J genes are TRBV2 and TRBJ2-7; TRBD1 agrees at 8 bases. This CDR3 region has 13 residues. The germline V gene has CDR1 SNHLY and CDR2 FYNNEI. The ends lost 6 bases at V and 6 bases at J; junction bases unmatched: 7. This chain's CDR3 is CASSGTGGGEQYF. CDR3 sequence (DNA): TGTGCCAGCAGCGGGACAGGAGGTGGCGAGCAGTACTTC.

V usage is TRBV14 and J usage is TRBJ2-7; D might be TRBD2 (5 bases). The CDR3 sequence is 14 residues long. V dropped 0 bases and J dropped 3 bases, with 9 bases sitting between them. From germline, CDR1 is SGHDN and CDR2 FVKESK. The CDR3 nucleotides read TGTGCCAGCAGCCAAGATAGTCGGGGCTACGAGCAGTACTTC. This gives the protein CASSQDSRGYEQYF.

The chain couples TRBV5-1 to TRBJ2-3; 8 bases align to TRBD2. Germline CDR1 reads SGHRS; CDR2 reads YFSETQ. The J segment lost 2 bases and the V segment lost 4 bases, leaving 12 bases of the junction unmatched. The CDR3 runs 17 residues. This chain's CDR3 is CASSLPAVAGFTDTQYF. The DNA for the CDR3 is TGCGCCAGCAGCCTCCCGGCGGTAGCGGGGTTCACAGATACGCAGTATTTT.